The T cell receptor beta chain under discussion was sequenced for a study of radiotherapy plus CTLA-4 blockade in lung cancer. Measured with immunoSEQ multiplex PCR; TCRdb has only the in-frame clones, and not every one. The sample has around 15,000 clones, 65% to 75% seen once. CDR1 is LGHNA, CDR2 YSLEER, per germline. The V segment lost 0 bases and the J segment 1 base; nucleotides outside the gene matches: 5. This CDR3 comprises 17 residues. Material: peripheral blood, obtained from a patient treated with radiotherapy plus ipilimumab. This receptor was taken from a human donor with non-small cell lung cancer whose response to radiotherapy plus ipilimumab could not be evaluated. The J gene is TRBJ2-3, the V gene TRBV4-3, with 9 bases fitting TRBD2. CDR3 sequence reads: CASSQDRAGGGTDTQYF. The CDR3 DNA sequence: TGCGCCAGCAGCCAAGATCGCGCGGGGGGGGGCACAGATACGCAGTATTTT.